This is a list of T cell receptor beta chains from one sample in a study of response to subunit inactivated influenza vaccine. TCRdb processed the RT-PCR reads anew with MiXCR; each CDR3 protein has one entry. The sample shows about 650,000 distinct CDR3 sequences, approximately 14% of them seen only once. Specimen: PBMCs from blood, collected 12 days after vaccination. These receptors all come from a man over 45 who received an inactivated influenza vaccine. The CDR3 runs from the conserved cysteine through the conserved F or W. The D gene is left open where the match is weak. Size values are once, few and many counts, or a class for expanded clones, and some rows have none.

CDR3: CASSAQTGLNEQFF
DNA: TGTGCCAGTAGTGCACAGACAGGTCTTAATGAGCAGTTCTTC
V: TRBV19
size: .
D: .
J: TRBJ2-1

CDR3: CAISGGDREQYF
DNA: TGTGCCATCAGCGGCGGTGATCGCGAGCAGTACTTC
V: TRBV10-3
size: .
D: .
J: TRBJ2-7

CDR3: CASSSTAYYGYTF
DNA: TGTGCCAGCAGTTCCACAGCCTACTATGGCTACACCTTC
V: TRBV6-2/TRBV6-3
size: .
D: .
J: TRBJ1-2

CDR3: CASSLRSAASQPQHF
DNA: TGTGCCAGCAGCTTAAGATCGGCGGCTAGCCAGCCCCAGCATTTT
V: TRBV7-2
size: many
D: .
J: TRBJ1-5

CDR3: CSASRASGSSYNEQFF
DNA: TGCAGTGCTAGTAGGGCTAGCGGGAGCTCCTACAATGAGCAGTTCTTC
V: TRBV20-1
size: few
D: TRBD2
J: TRBJ2-1

CDR3: CASSNPSGDTQYF
DNA: TGCGCCAGCAGCAACCCTAGCGGGGATACGCAGTATTTT
V: TRBV5-1
size: few
D: TRBD2
J: TRBJ2-3

CDR3: CAISSGNQPQHF
DNA: TGTGCCATCAGCTCAGGGAATCAGCCCCAGCATTTT
V: TRBV10-3
size: .
D: .
J: TRBJ1-5

CDR3: CASRDGRNYNEQFF
DNA: TGTGCCAGCCGTGACGGGAGGAACTACAATGAGCAGTTCTTC
V: TRBV7-9
size: few
D: TRBD2
J: TRBJ2-1

CDR3: CASSPSRTSGEQFF
DNA: TGTGCCAGCAGTCCCAGCCGGACTAGCGGGGAGCAGTTCTTC
V: TRBV6-1
size: .
D: TRBD2
J: TRBJ2-1

CDR3: CSADTGNYGYTF
DNA: TGCAGTGCTGATACAGGGAACTATGGCTACACCTTC
V: TRBV20-1
size: few
D: .
J: TRBJ1-2

CDR3: CASSLLTGPQTEQFF
DNA: TGTGCCAGCAGCTTACTCACGGGTCCCCAAACTGAGCAGTTCTTC
V: TRBV11-2
size: .
D: .
J: TRBJ2-1

CDR3: CASSPSNGQGFSYEQYF
DNA: TGCGCCAGCAGCCCATCGAATGGACAGGGCTTCTCCTACGAGCAGTACTTC
V: TRBV4-1
size: few
D: TRBD1
J: TRBJ2-7

CDR3: CASSLPAQYTDTQYF
DNA: TGTGCCAGCAGTTTACCGGCCCAGTACACAGATACGCAGTATTTT
V: TRBV28
size: few
D: .
J: TRBJ2-3

CDR3: CASSLTARDNQPQHF
DNA: TGCGCCAGCAGCCTGACAGCGAGGGATAATCAGCCCCAGCATTTT
V: TRBV4-3
size: many
D: .
J: TRBJ1-5

CDR3: CASSYPQGRETQYF
DNA: TGTGCCAGCAGTTACCCCCAGGGCCGAGAGACCCAGTACTTC
V: TRBV6-2/TRBV6-3
size: .
D: .
J: TRBJ2-5

CDR3: CATSGSRQGTIYNEQFF
DNA: TGTGCCACCAGTGGCTCGCGACAGGGGACCATCTACAATGAGCAGTTCTTC
V: TRBV24-1
size: .
D: TRBD1
J: TRBJ2-1